These T cell receptor beta chains were read from a single sample in a study of OX40 agonist ivuxolimab in advanced cancers. Measured with immunoSEQ multiplex PCR; TCRdb has only the in-frame clones, and not every one. The repertoire consists of about 65,000 clones, with around 86% occurring once and the leading ten covering under 0.5%. The specimen comprised CD4+ or CD8+ T cells sorted from blood, sampled in a trial of the OX40 agonist ivuxolimab. These receptor sequences come from an adult with an advanced solid tumor such as melanoma, head and neck, liver or kidney cancer. Each CDR3 is given with its conserved first and last residue. The D gene is left open where the match is weak. Only some rows state a clone size, as once, few, many or a class for expanded clones.

V gene: TRBV6-1; clone size: .; D gene: .; J gene: TRBJ2-7; CDR3 protein: CASSGGKGGNPLEQYF; CDR3 DNA: TGTGCCAGCAGTGGGGGAAAGGGGGGGAACCCCCTCGAGCAGTACTTC
V gene: TRBV18; clone size: .; D gene: TRBD2; J gene: TRBJ2-3; CDR3 protein: CASSRDPAGGPVNTDTQYF; CDR3 DNA: TGTGCCAGCTCACGAGACCCAGCGGGGGGGCCCGTGAACACAGATACGCAGTATTTT
V gene: TRBV6-5; clone size: few; D gene: .; J gene: TRBJ1-2; CDR3 protein: CAYRDTNYGYTF; CDR3 DNA: TGTGCCTACCGGGATACTAACTATGGCTACACCTTC
V gene: TRBV11-1; clone size: .; D gene: .; J gene: TRBJ2-3; CDR3 protein: CASSLQGFDTQYF; CDR3 DNA: TGTGCCAGCAGCTTACAGGGGTTCGATACGCAGTATTTT
V gene: TRBV10-3; clone size: .; D gene: TRBD1; J gene: TRBJ2-7; CDR3 protein: CAIGTDYSYEQYF; CDR3 DNA: TGTGCCATAGGGACAGACTACTCCTACGAGCAGTACTTC
V gene: TRBV11-2; clone size: .; D gene: .; J gene: TRBJ2-2; CDR3 protein: CASSSDATVTGELFF; CDR3 DNA: TGTGCCAGCAGCTCAGACGCGACAGTCACCGGGGAGCTGTTTTTT
V gene: TRBV5-4; clone size: .; D gene: TRBD1; J gene: TRBJ1-2; CDR3 protein: CASSLEAGGNYGYTF; CDR3 DNA: TGTGCCAGCAGCTTGGAGGCAGGGGGTAACTATGGCTACACCTTC
V gene: TRBV5-1; clone size: .; D gene: .; J gene: TRBJ2-1; CDR3 protein: CASSLETGVYNEQFF; CDR3 DNA: TGCGCCAGCAGCTTGGAGACAGGAGTCTACAATGAGCAGTTCTTC
V gene: TRBV13; clone size: .; D gene: .; J gene: TRBJ1-4; CDR3 protein: CASSLGVGARTNEKLFF; CDR3 DNA: TGTGCCAGCAGCTTAGGAGTGGGGGCGAGGACTAATGAAAAACTGTTTTTT
V gene: TRBV7-8; clone size: .; D gene: TRBD1; J gene: TRBJ2-1; CDR3 protein: CASNRDSYNEQFF; CDR3 DNA: TGTGCCAGCAACAGGGACAGTTACAATGAGCAGTTCTTC
V gene: TRBV9; clone size: .; D gene: .; J gene: TRBJ2-3; CDR3 protein: CASSLGDTQYF; CDR3 DNA: TGTGCCAGCAGTCTGGGTGATACGCAGTATTTT
V gene: TRBV9; clone size: .; D gene: .; J gene: TRBJ1-2; CDR3 protein: CASAGAGGYTF; CDR3 DNA: TGTGCCAGCGCGGGGGCGGGAGGCTACACCTTC
V gene: TRBV6-1; clone size: .; D gene: .; J gene: TRBJ1-1; CDR3 protein: CASSETMNTEAFF; CDR3 DNA: TGTGCCAGCAGTGAAACTATGAACACTGAAGCTTTCTTT
V gene: TRBV7-8; clone size: .; D gene: .; J gene: TRBJ2-2; CDR3 protein: CASRRNWTRGGGTGELFF; CDR3 DNA: TGTGCCAGCAGGCGTAACTGGACACGGGGCGGTGGCACCGGGGAGCTGTTTTTT
V gene: TRBV29-1; clone size: .; D gene: .; J gene: TRBJ1-2; CDR3 protein: CRARGGDRGYGYTF; CDR3 DNA: TGCCGCGCCCGGGGGGGGGACCGGGGCTATGGCTACACCTTC